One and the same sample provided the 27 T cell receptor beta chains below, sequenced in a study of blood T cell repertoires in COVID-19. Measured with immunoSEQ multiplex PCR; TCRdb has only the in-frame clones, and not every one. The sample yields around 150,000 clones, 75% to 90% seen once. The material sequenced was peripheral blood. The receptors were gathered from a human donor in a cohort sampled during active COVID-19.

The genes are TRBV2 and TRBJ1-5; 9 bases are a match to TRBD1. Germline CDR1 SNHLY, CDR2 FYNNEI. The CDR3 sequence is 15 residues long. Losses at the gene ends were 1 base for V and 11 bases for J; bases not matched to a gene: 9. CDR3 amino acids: CASSEVPDRGGTQHF. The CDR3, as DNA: TGTGCCAGCAGTGAAGTTCCAGACAGGGGGGGAACCCAGCATTTT.

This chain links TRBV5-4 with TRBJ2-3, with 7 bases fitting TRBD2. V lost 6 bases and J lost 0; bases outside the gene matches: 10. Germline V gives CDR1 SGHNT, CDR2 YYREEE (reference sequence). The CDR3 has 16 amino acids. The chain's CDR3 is CASNTGPGGSTDTQYF. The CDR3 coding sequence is TGTGCCAGCAACACTGGGCCGGGGGGTAGCACAGATACGCAGTATTTT. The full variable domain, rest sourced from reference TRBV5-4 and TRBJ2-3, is ETGVTQSPTHLIKTRGQQVTLRCSSQSGHNTVSWYQQALGQGPQFIFQYYREEENGRGNFPPRFSGLQFPNYSSELNVNALELDDSALYLCASNTGPGGSTDTQYFGPGTRLTVL.

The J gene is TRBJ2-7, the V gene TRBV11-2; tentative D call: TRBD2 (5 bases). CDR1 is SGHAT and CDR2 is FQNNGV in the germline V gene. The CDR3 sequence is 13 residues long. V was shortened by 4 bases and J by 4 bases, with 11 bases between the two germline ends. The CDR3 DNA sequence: TGTGCCAGCAGCTCGAGGGAGAGGTACGAGCAGTACTTC. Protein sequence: CASSSRERYEQYF.

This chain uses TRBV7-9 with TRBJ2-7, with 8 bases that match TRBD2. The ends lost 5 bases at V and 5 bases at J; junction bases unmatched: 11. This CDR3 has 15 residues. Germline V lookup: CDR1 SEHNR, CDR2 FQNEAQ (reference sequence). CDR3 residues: CASSPPGGRIDEQYF. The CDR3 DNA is TGTGCCAGCAGCCCGCCGGGAGGGAGGATCGACGAGCAGTACTTC.

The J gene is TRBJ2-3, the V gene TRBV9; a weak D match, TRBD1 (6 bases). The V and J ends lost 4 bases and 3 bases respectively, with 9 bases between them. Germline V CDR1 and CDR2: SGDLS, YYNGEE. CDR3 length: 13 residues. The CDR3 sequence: CASSQGGTDTQYF. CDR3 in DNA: TGTGCCAGCAGCCAAGGGGGAACAGATACGCAGTATTTT.

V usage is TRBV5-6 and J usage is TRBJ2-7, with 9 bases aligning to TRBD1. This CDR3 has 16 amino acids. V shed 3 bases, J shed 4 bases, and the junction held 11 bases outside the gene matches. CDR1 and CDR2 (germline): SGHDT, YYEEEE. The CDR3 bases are TGTGCCAGCAGCTCCATCCCGGGACAGGGTTTTTACGAGCAGTACTTC. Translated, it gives CASSSIPGQGFYEQYF.

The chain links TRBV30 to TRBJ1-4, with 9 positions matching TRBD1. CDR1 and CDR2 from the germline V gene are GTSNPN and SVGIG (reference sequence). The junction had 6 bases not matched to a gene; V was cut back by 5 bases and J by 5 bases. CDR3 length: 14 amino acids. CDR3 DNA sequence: TGTGCCTGGCAACCGGGACAGGGCAATGAAAAACTGTTTTTT. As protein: CAWQPGQGNEKLFF.

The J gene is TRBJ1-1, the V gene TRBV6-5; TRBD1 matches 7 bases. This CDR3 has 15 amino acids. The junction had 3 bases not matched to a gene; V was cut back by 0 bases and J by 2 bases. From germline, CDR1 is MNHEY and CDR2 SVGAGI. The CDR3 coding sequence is TGTGCCAGCAGTTACTCTCGGACAGGTAACACTGAAGCTTTCTTT. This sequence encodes CASSYSRTGNTEAFF.

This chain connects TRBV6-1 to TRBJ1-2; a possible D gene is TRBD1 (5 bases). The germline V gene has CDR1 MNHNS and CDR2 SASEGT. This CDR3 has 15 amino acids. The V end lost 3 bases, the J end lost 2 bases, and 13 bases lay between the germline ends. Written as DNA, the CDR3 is TGTGCCAGCAGTGATGGGGGGGGTAACAACTATGGCTACACCTTC. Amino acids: CASSDGGGNNYGYTF.

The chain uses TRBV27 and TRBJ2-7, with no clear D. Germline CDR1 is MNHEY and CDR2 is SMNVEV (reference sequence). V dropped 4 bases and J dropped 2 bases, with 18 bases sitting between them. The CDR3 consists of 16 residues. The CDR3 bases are TGTGCCAGCAGTTCCATCTTGCCTGGGCTAACCTACGAGCAGTACTTC. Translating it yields CASSSILPGLTYEQYF.

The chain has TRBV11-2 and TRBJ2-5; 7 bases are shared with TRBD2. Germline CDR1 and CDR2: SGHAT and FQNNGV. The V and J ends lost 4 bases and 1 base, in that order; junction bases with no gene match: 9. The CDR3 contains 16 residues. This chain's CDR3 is CASSSVGGDLQETQYF. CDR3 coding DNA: TGTGCCAGCAGCTCGGTGGGGGGGGATCTCCAAGAGACCCAGTACTTC.

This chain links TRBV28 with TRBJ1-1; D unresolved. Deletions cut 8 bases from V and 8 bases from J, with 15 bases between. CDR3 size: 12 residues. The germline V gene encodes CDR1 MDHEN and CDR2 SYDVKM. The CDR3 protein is CASRSGSVEAFF. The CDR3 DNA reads TGTGCCAGCCGATCCGGGTCCGTGGAAGCTTTCTTT.

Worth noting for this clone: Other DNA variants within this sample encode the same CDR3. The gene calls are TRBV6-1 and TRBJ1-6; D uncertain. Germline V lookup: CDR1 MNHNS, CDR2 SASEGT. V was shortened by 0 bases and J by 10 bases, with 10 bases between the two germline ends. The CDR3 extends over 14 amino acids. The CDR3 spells CASSEALRGSPLHF. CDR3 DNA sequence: TGTGCCAGCAGTGAAGCGCTTCGAGGGTCACCCCTCCACTTT.

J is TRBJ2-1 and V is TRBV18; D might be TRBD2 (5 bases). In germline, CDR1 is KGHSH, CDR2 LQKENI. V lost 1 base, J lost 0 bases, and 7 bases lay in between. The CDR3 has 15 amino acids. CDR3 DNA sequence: TGTGCCAGCTCACCACTAGCGCCCTCCTACAATGAGCAGTTCTTC. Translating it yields CASSPLAPSYNEQFF.

The DNA of the CDR3 is TGTGCCAGCAGTAGGGGGGACCGGGACAGAGCCTACGAGCAGTACTTC. This encodes CASSRGDRDRAYEQYF. The chain combines TRBV5-4 with TRBJ2-7, with D possibly TRBD1 on 7 matching bases. Germline CDR1 and CDR2: SGHNT and YYREEE (reference sequence). CDR3 length: 16 residues. Trimming removed 5 bases at V and 2 bases at J, with 20 bases between. The full variable domain, in which reference TRBV5-4 and TRBJ2-7 provide the parts outside the CDR3, is ETGVTQSPTHLIKTRGQQVTLRCSSQSGHNTVSWYQQALGQGPQFIFQYYREEENGRGNFPPRFSGLQFPNYSSELNVNALELDDSALYLCASSRGDRDRAYEQYFGPGTRLTVT.

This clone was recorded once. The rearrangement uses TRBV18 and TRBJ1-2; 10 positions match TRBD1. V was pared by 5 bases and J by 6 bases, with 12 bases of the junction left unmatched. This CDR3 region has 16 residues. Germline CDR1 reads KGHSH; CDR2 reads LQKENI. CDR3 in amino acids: CASSTGMTGGGDGYTF. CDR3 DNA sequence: TGTGCCAGCTCAACCGGAATGACAGGGGGCGGTGATGGCTACACCTTC.

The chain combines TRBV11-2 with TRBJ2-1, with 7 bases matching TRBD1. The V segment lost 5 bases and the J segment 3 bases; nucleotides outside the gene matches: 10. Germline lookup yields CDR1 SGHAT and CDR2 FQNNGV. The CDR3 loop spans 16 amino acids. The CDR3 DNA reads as TGTGCCAGCAGCGCAATAAGGGGACAGCTCTACAATGAGCAGTTCTTC. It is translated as CASSAIRGQLYNEQFF.

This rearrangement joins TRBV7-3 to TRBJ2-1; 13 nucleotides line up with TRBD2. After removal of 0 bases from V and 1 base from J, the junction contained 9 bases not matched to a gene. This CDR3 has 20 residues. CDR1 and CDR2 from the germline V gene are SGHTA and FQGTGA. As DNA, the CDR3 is TGTGCCAGCAGCTTAACGACCCCACTAGCGGGAGGGAAATCCTACAATGAGCAGTTCTTC. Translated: CASSLTTPLAGGKSYNEQFF.

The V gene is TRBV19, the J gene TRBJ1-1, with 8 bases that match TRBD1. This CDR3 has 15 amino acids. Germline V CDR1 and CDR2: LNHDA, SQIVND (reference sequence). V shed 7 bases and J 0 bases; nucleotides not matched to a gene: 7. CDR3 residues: CASKEPRGLNTEAFF. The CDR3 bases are TGTGCCAGTAAAGAGCCCAGGGGGCTGAACACTGAAGCTTTCTTT.

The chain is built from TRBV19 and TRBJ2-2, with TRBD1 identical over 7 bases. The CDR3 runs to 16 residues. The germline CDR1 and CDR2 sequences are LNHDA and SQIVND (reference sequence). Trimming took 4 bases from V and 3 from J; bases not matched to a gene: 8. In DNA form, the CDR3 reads TGTGCCAGTAGTACGGACAGGAGTGGATACACCGGGGAGCTGTTTTTT. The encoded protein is CASSTDRSGYTGELFF.

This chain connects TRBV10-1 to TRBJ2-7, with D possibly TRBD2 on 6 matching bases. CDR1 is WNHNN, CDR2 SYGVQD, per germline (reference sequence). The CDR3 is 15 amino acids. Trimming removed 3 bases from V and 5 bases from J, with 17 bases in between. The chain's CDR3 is CASSDGRDLRHEQYF. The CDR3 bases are TGCGCCAGCAGTGATGGGCGGGATCTACGACACGAGCAGTACTTC.

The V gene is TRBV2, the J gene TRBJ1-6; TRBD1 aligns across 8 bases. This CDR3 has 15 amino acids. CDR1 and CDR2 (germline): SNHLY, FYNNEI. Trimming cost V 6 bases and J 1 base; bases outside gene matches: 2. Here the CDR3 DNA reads TGTGCCAGCAGAGGGACAGGATCCTATAATTCACCCCTCCACTTT. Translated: CASRGTGSYNSPLHF.

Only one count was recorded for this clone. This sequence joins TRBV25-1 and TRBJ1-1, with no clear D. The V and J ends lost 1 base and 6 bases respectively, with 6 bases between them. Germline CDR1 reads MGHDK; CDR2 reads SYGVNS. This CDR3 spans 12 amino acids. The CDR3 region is CASSESSAEAFF. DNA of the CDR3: TGTGCCAGCAGTGAATCGTCTGCTGAAGCTTTCTTT.

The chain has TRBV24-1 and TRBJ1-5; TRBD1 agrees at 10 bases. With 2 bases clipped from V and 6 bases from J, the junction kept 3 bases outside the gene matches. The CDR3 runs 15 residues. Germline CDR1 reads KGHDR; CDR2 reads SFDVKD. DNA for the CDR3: TGTGCCACCAGTGATTCACGGACAGGGGGTCAGCCCCAGCATTTT. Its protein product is CATSDSRTGGQPQHF.

For the CDR3, the DNA is TGTGCCAGCAGCACTCGTGGGGCAGTCAAAAACATTCAGTACTTC. Its translation is CASSTRGAVKNIQYF. The V and J genes are TRBV6-8 and TRBJ2-4; weak D call: TRBD1 (5 bases). V was clipped by 6 bases and J by 3 bases, with 15 bases between them. Germline lookup yields CDR1 MNHGY and CDR2 SAAAGT. The CDR3 extends over 15 amino acids.

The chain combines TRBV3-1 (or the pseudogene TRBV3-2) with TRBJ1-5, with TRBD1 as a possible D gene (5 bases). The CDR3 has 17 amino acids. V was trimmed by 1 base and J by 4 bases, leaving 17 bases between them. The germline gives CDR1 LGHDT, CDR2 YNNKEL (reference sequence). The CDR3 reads CASSQGVGGTSNQPQHF. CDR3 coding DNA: TGTGCCAGCAGCCAAGGAGTTGGAGGGACCAGTAATCAGCCCCAGCATTTT.

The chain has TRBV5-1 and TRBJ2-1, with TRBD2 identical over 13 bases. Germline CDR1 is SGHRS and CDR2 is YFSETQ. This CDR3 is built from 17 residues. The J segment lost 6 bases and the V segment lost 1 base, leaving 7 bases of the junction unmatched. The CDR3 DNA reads TGCGCCAGCAGCTTGTGGGGGACTAGCGGGACAGGCAATGAGCAGTTCTTC. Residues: CASSLWGTSGTGNEQFF.